The clone carrying this T cell receptor (beta chain) occurred once. Germline V gene data show CDR1 as LNHDA and CDR2 as SQIVND (reference sequence). Trimming removed 5 bases from V and 3 bases from J; junction bases left unmatched: 7. This CDR3 has 16 residues. This sample is part of a study of blood T cell repertoires in COVID-19. Study summary: Samples representing acute and convalescent COVID-19 were sourced from the United States, Italy and Spain.

The table came from immunoSEQ multiplex PCR; TCRdb's copy has only in-frame clones and leaves some out. The sample contains about 70,000 clones, approximately 83% of which appear only once. This receptor was obtained from a human donor in a cohort sampled during active COVID-19. Sequenced sample: peripheral blood. This chain joins TRBV19 and TRBJ2-3; TRBD1 agrees at 11 bases. The CDR3 loop reads CASSPRDRGNTDTQYF. As DNA, the CDR3 is TGTGCCAGTAGTCCCAGGGACAGGGGGAATACAGATACGCAGTATTTT. The variable domain in full, with the rest retrieved from reference TRBV19 and TRBJ2-3, is DGGITQSPKYLFRKEGQNVTLSCEQNLNHDAMYWYRQDPGQGLRLIYYSQIVNDFQKGDIAEGYSVSREKKESFPLTVTSAQKNPTAFYLCASSPRDRGNTDTQYFGPGTRLTVL.